Listed here are 32 T cell receptor beta chains from one sample, sequenced in a study of blood T cell repertoires in COVID-19. Clones were sequenced by immunoSEQ multiplex PCR, and TCRdb holds only the in-frame ones, with some missing. The data contain 390,000 or so clones, 90% of them singletons. Sequenced input: peripheral blood. The source is a young man with active or convalescent COVID-19.

V usage is TRBV28 and J usage is TRBJ1-5; a possible D gene is TRBD1 (5 bases). V shed 2 bases and J shed 4 bases, with 9 bases lying between them. This CDR3 is built from 14 residues. Per germline, CDR1 MDHEN and CDR2 SYDVKM. CDR3 bases: TGTGCCAGCAGTTTACCGGGGGTTAATCAGCCCCAGCATTTT. Its translation: CASSLPGVNQPQHF.

The chain uses TRBV18 and TRBJ2-1; a possible D gene is TRBD1 (6 bases). The length of the CDR3 is 15 residues. The germline V gene encodes CDR1 KGHSH and CDR2 LQKENI. The V and J ends lost 8 bases and 3 bases respectively, with 17 bases between them. CDR3 bases: TGTGCCAGCAAGCTAACCGGGACAAACTACAATGAGCAGTTCTTC. Translating gives CASKLTGTNYNEQFF.

The rearrangement links TRBV24-1 to TRBJ2-5, with D possibly being TRBD2 (6 bases). The CDR3 totals 16 residues. V lost 3 bases to trimming and J lost 3 bases, with 16 bases between them. Germline CDR1 and CDR2: KGHDR and SFDVKD. The CDR3 is CATSDPYRAGKETQYF. CDR3 bases: TGTGCCACCAGTGATCCCTATCGGGCGGGAAAAGAGACCCAGTACTTC.

This clone appeared once. The chain uses TRBV12-5 and TRBJ2-1; 7 positions agree with TRBD2. The CDR3 spans 17 residues. Trimming cost V 1 base and J 5 bases; bases outside gene matches: 11. The germline V gene has CDR1 LGHNT and CDR2 FRNRAP. DNA of the CDR3: TGTGCTAGTGGTTTGGGAACATACGGGACTAATCACAATGAGCAGTTCTTC. This gives the protein CASGLGTYGTNHNEQFF. Full variable domain (rest looked up from reference TRBV12-5 and TRBJ2-1): DARVTQTPRHKVTEMGQEVTMRCQPILGHNTVFWYRQTMMQGLELLAYFRNRAPLDDSGMPKDRFSAEMPDATLATLKIQPSEPRDSAVYFCASGLGTYGTNHNEQFFGPGTRLTVL.

CDR3: CASRTRLTYEQYF. The CDR3 DNA follows: TGTGCCAGCAGGACAAGATTGACCTACGAGCAGTACTTC. The chain links TRBV6-5 to TRBJ2-7; D call uncertain. Germline V gene sequence: CDR1 MNHEY, CDR2 SVGAGI. The CDR3 contains 13 residues. V gave up 6 bases and J gave up 2 bases, with 11 bases separating them.

The chain recombines TRBV7-3 with TRBJ2-7; 7 positions agree with TRBD2. Germline V gene lookup returns CDR1 SGHTA and CDR2 FQGTGA. The length of the CDR3 is 14 residues. The V segment lost 4 bases and the J segment 6 bases; nucleotides outside the gene matches: 9. This chain's CDR3 is CASSSSAGVLEQYF. Here the CDR3 DNA reads TGTGCCAGCAGCTCCAGTGCGGGAGTCCTCGAGCAGTACTTC.

The J gene is TRBJ1-1, the V gene TRBV7-8; a weak D match, TRBD1 (5 bases). The germline V gene has CDR1 SGHVS and CDR2 FQNEAQ. V gave up 5 bases and J gave up 1 base, with 14 bases separating them. The CDR3 is 15 residues long. This CDR3 reads CASSSTPGGNTEAFF. CDR3 coding DNA: TGTGCCAGCAGCAGCACCCCCGGGGGGAACACTGAAGCTTTCTTT.

The V and J genes are TRBV28 and TRBJ2-1; D is undetermined. CDR3 length: 14 amino acids. Germline values: CDR1 MDHEN, CDR2 SYDVKM. V dropped 6 bases and J dropped 0 bases, with 9 bases sitting between them. This CDR3 reads CASRVQSSYNEQFF. CDR3 nucleotide sequence: TGTGCCAGCAGAGTGCAGTCCTCCTACAATGAGCAGTTCTTC.

A word on this clone: Other DNA sequences of this sample code for an identical CDR3. The V call is TRBV7-3, the J call TRBJ2-2; 11 positions match TRBD2. Germline V gives CDR1 SGHTA, CDR2 FQGTGA. The J segment lost 0 bases and the V segment lost 5 bases, leaving 11 bases of the junction unmatched. The CDR3 runs to 19 residues. Here the CDR3 DNA reads TGTGCCAGCAGCCTAAATTCACTAGCGGGGGACCCGAACACCGGGGAGCTGTTTTTT. It translates to CASSLNSLAGDPNTGELFF.

This chain uses TRBV27 with TRBJ2-7, with a tentative D call TRBD1 (6 bases). The length of the CDR3 is 13 residues. Germline CDR1 MNHEY, CDR2 SMNVEV (reference sequence). The V gene lost 5 bases and the J gene lost 2 bases, with 10 bases spanning the gap. The DNA of the CDR3 is TGTGCCAGCAGTCTACAGGGTCCCTACGAGCAGTACTTC. Protein: CASSLQGPYEQYF.

V usage is TRBV28 and J usage is TRBJ1-5; D not resolved. The CDR3 has 15 residues. Trimming pared 7 bases from V and 6 bases from J, leaving 19 bases between. Germline loops: CDR1 MDHEN, CDR2 SYDVKM. This chain's CDR3 is CASNLGLAELQPQHF. CDR3 DNA: TGTGCCAGCAACCTTGGGCTGGCTGAACTTCAGCCCCAGCATTTT.

The chain joins TRBV12-5 to TRBJ2-5, with TRBD2 matching 8 bases. The CDR3 sequence is 16 residues long. The trim removed 1 base at V and 3 bases at J, leaving 7 bases unmatched. Germline CDR1 LGHNT, CDR2 FRNRAP. DNA for the CDR3: TGTGCTAGTGGTTTGGCGACGGGACTAGGGGAAGAGACCCAGTACTTC. Its protein is CASGLATGLGEETQYF. Drawing the rest from reference TRBV12-5 and TRBJ2-5, the complete variable domain is DARVTQTPRHKVTEMGQEVTMRCQPILGHNTVFWYRQTMMQGLELLAYFRNRAPLDDSGMPKDRFSAEMPDATLATLKIQPSEPRDSAVYFCASGLATGLGEETQYFGPGTRLLVL.

The chain carries TRBV5-1 and TRBJ1-3; 11 nucleotides align to TRBD1. The V gene's germline CDR1 is SGHRS and CDR2 YFSETQ. The V segment lost 2 bases and the J segment 0 bases; nucleotides outside the gene matches: 7. CDR3 length equals 18 residues. The chain's CDR3 is CASSFGTGGAYSGNTIYF. In DNA form, the CDR3 reads TGCGCCAGCAGCTTCGGGACAGGGGGTGCTTACTCTGGAAACACCATATATTTT.

The chain uses TRBV19 and TRBJ1-4; unclear D gene. The V and J ends lost 6 bases and 0 bases respectively, with 8 bases between them. The germline V gene has CDR1 LNHDA and CDR2 SQIVND (reference sequence). The CDR3 has 14 residues. CDR3 region: CASRREATNEKLFF. In DNA form, the CDR3 reads TGTGCCAGTAGACGGGAAGCAACTAATGAAAAACTGTTTTTT.

The chain uses TRBV5-1 and TRBJ2-2; 9 positions agree with TRBD1. Germline trimming cut 1 base from V and 6 bases from J; bases unmatched to any gene: 7. The CDR3 has 16 amino acids. Germline V gene lookup returns CDR1 SGHRS and CDR2 YFSETQ. Here the CDR3 DNA reads TGCGCCAGCAGCTTGTCCATAACAGGGGGCCCCGGGGAGCTGTTTTTT. This codes for CASSLSITGGPGELFF.

V gene TRBV29-1 combines with J gene TRBJ1-2, with D maybe TRBD1 (5 bases). V was shortened by 6 bases and J by 2 bases, with 13 bases between the two germline ends. The CDR3 runs to 13 residues. Germline CDR1 reads SQVTM; CDR2 reads ANQGSEA. CDR3: CSVVKTDNYGYTF. CDR3 DNA sequence: TGCAGCGTCGTTAAGACAGACAACTATGGCTACACCTTC.

This clone was picked up many times. The gene calls are TRBV28 and TRBJ2-7, with D possibly being TRBD2 (6 bases). Trimming pared 3 bases from V and 3 bases from J, leaving 12 bases between. CDR3 length: 14 amino acids. Per germline, CDR1 MDHEN and CDR2 SYDVKM. The CDR3: CASSLQGGYYEQYF. In DNA form, the CDR3 reads TGTGCCAGCAGTTTGCAGGGAGGTTACTACGAGCAGTACTTC.

This chain connects TRBV6-5 to TRBJ2-7; D perhaps matches TRBD1 (6 bases). CDR1 and CDR2 from the germline V gene are MNHEY and SVGAGI. With 6 bases removed from V and 2 bases from J, the gap between germline ends came to 17 bases. The CDR3 loop spans 15 amino acids. The CDR3 coding sequence is TGTGCCAGCAGACCTCTGTGGGACAAAGCCTACGAGCAGTACTTC. Translating gives CASRPLWDKAYEQYF.

V and J are TRBV5-1 and TRBJ2-1; the match to TRBD2 covers 15 bases. Losses at the gene ends were 3 bases for V and 8 bases for J; bases not matched to a gene: 9. The CDR3 spans 17 residues. Germline V gene data show CDR1 as SGHRS and CDR2 as YFSETQ. The CDR3 loop is CASSSVPGLAGGHEQFF. In DNA, the CDR3 is TGCGCCAGCAGCTCGGTCCCGGGACTAGCGGGAGGCCATGAGCAGTTCTTC.

CDR3 protein: CASSSRGSSYNEQFF. The CDR3 bases are TGTGCCAGCAGCTCCAGGGGGAGCTCCTACAATGAGCAGTTCTTC. V is TRBV7-9 and J is TRBJ2-1, with 7 bases aligning to TRBD1. The CDR3 sequence is 15 residues long. The germline CDR1 and CDR2 sequences are SEHNR and FQNEAQ (reference sequence). V trimming: 4 bases; J trimming: 0 bases; junction bases outside the gene matches: 3.

The chain joins TRBV15 to TRBJ2-7; 7 bases match TRBD2. Germline loops: CDR1 LNHNV, CDR2 YYDKDF (reference sequence). After removal of 8 bases from V and 7 bases from J, the junction contained 11 bases not matched to a gene. The CDR3 covers 13 residues. CDR3 DNA sequence: TGTGCCACCCGTGCGGGGGTGTCGGGGGAGCAGTACTTC. Protein sequence: CATRAGVSGEQYF.

The J gene is TRBJ2-2, the V gene TRBV14; weak D call: TRBD2 (6 bases). CDR3 length: 15 residues. Germline lookup yields CDR1 SGHDN and CDR2 FVKESK. Trimming took off 5 bases at V and 3 bases at J, with 13 bases between the two ends. In nucleotides, the CDR3 is TGTGCCAGCAGCACCGGGGACTCCCACACCGGGGAGCTGTTTTTT. Its translation is CASSTGDSHTGELFF.

The chain has TRBV18 and TRBJ2-7, with 10 nucleotides matching TRBD2. The CDR3 runs 16 residues. Trimming took 1 base from V and 0 from J; bases not matched to a gene: 3. Germline CDR1 reads KGHSH; CDR2 reads LQKENI. The CDR3, as DNA: TGTGCCAGCTCACCACGAGCTAGCGGGAGCTCCTACGAGCAGTACTTC. Translation gives CASSPRASGSSYEQYF.

The chain joins TRBV4-1 to TRBJ2-2; no clear D gene. CDR1 is MGHRA and CDR2 is YSYEKL in the germline V gene. The ends were cut back, 3 bases at V and 4 bases at J, with 24 bases in the middle. This CDR3 spans 19 amino acids. For the CDR3, the DNA is TGCGCCAGCAGCCAGAAAGAAGGTTCTGCTAGTCAAGGCACCGGGGAGCTGTTTTTT. Its protein product is CASSQKEGSASQGTGELFF.

This chain links TRBV7-9 with TRBJ1-1; the D gene is possibly TRBD1 (6 bases). Trimming took off 1 base at V and 7 bases at J, with 16 bases between the two ends. The CDR3 loop spans 15 amino acids. Germline lookup yields CDR1 SEHNR and CDR2 FQNEAQ (reference sequence). DNA of the CDR3: TGTGCCAGCAGCTTAGAACGGACAGCTAAGGGTGAAGCTTTCTTT. Residues: CASSLERTAKGEAFF.

The V gene is TRBV6-5, the J gene TRBJ1-2; TRBD1 aligns across 8 bases. Germline trimming cut 8 bases from V and 7 bases from J; bases unmatched to any gene: 6. Germline CDR1 reads MNHEY; CDR2 reads SVGAGI. The length of the CDR3 is 12 residues. The CDR3 DNA reads as TGTGCCAGCGGACAGGGTATGACTGGCTACACCTTC. Translated: CASGQGMTGYTF.

Worth noting for this clone: The CDR3 ends on some other residue instead of the conserved phenylalanine or tryptophan, so this is likely a read error. The limits of the CDR3 on the DNA are not certain, so only TCRdb's listed CDR3 is given. The chain links TRBV21-1 to TRBJ2-7; the table's D call TRBD2 went unverified against the DNA. TRBV21-1 is marked as a pseudogene. The CDR3 is 10 residues long, counting both termini. The CDR3 sequence is CASSKARGLR.

CDR3 bases: TGTGCCAGCAGTTACTCGTACCAGGGTTATAATGAAAAACTGTTTTTT. Encoded protein: CASSYSYQGYNEKLFF. The V call is TRBV6-5, the J call TRBJ1-4, with a tentative D call TRBD1 (5 bases). Per the germline V gene, CDR1 is MNHEY and CDR2 is SVGAGI. With 0 bases removed from V and 4 bases from J, the gap between germline ends came to 12 bases. The CDR3 length is 16 residues.

This rearrangement joins TRBV27 to TRBJ2-2; 10 bases agree with TRBD2. Germline V lookup: CDR1 MNHEY, CDR2 SMNVEV (reference sequence). Trimming removed 3 bases from V and 4 bases from J; junction bases left unmatched: 5. There are 16 residues in the CDR3. The CDR3 spells CASSFRAGGFTGELFF. For the CDR3, the DNA is TGTGCCAGCAGTTTTCGAGCGGGAGGGTTCACCGGGGAGCTGTTTTTT.

Comments on this clone: At one of its ends the junction is not consistent with the germline gene, which may arise from a read error. CDR3 protein: CASSILSGANVLTF. In DNA, the CDR3 is TGCGCCAGCAGCATCCTCTCTGGGGCCAACGTGCTGACTTTC. V usage is TRBV5-1 and J usage is TRBJ2-6, with D maybe TRBD1 (5 bases). The germline V gene encodes CDR1 SGHRS and CDR2 YFSETQ. This CDR3 is 14 amino acids long.

The V call is TRBV11-1, the J call TRBJ2-5, with D possibly being TRBD2 (6 bases). V was pared by 5 bases and J by 5 bases, with 9 bases between. Per germline, CDR1 SGHAT and CDR2 FQDESV (reference sequence). The CDR3 is 12 residues long. CDR3 DNA sequence: TGTGCCAGCAGCCCGGGGAGGGAGACCCAGTACTTC. This encodes CASSPGRETQYF. Filled out from reference TRBV11-1 and TRBJ2-5, the complete variable domain reads EAEVAQSPRYKITEKSQAVAFWCDPISGHATLYWYRQILGQGPELLVQFQDESVVDDSQLPKDRFSAERLKGVDSTLKIQPAELGDSAMYLCASSPGRETQYFGPGTRLLVL.

The chain links TRBV6-5 to TRBJ2-5; TRBD1 matches at 7 bases. J gave up 12 bases and V 5 bases, and 6 bases lay outside the gene matches. This CDR3 has 11 residues. Germline values: CDR1 MNHEY, CDR2 SVGAGI. CDR3 in DNA: TGTGCCAGCAGTATTGCCGGGACAGAGTACTTC. This gives the protein CASSIAGTEYF.